These T cell receptor beta chains were read from a single sample in a study of shared clonotypes between healthy human individuals. Sequenced by immunoSEQ multiplex PCR; TCRdb stores in-frame clones only, minus some. The repertoire has about 490,000 clones, around 79% of them found once; the top ten carry more than 10%. Sequencing used PBMCs. These receptors came from a woman aged 35 to 49 in good health. Some clones in this sample may be carry-over from other donors' samples. CDR3s leave out the opening cysteine and the closing phenylalanine or tryptophan. Fields, in order: J gene, V gene, CDR3 protein.

TRBJ1-4 | TRBV19 | ASFPPGQGAREKLF
TRBJ1-4 | TRBV11-2 | ASSLQGAQGAKLF
TRBJ2-7 | TRBV29-1 | SATSGRDYYTYEQY
TRBJ2-3 | TRBV4-2 | ASSQGILAGGPWTQY
TRBJ2-7 | TRBV5-6 | ASSRGRGGFYEQY
TRBJ2-5 | TRBV5-1 | ASSLGQDQETQY
TRBJ2-1 | TRBV10-3 | ANSPATGVSYNEQF
TRBJ2-1 | TRBV30 | AWSVLRVDSYNEQF
TRBJ1-4 | TRBV7-2 | ASSPGGANEKLF
TRBJ1-1 | TRBV5-1 | ASSLGVRVNTEAF
TRBJ1-5 | TRBV2 | ASSERIGQPQH
TRBJ2-7 | TRBV7-8 | ASSPQGGTYEQY
TRBJ2-3 | TRBV7-2 | ASSLWPQGASTDTQY
TRBJ2-5 | TRBV18 | ASSHTLGQAFRKETQY
TRBJ2-7 | TRBV7-5 | VRSLAGANYEQY
TRBJ2-2 | TRBV14 | ASSRTDTGELF
TRBJ2-1 | TRBV28 | ASRGAGTSGRGIEQF
TRBJ1-2 | TRBV5-1 | ASSLAISSGGYT
TRBJ2-1 | TRBV12-5 | ASGPGGTSGRVNYNEQF
TRBJ2-1 | TRBV9 | ASSSLGEAYNEQF
TRBJ2-5 | TRBV10-3 | AISESSSGQETQY
TRBJ2-1 | TRBV19 | ASSISGTNNEQF
TRBJ1-2 | TRBV28 | ATPTQGAGYGYT
TRBJ2-5 | TRBV7-2 | ASSRRTSGSGGQETQY
TRBJ2-5 | TRBV11-3 | ASSLGSRPQETQY
TRBJ1-2 | TRBV30 | AWSQTGINGYT
TRBJ2-5 | TRBV11-2 | ASSSRTSGRGWETQY
TRBJ2-1 | TRBV25-1 | ASSEPGLAGGNEQF
TRBJ2-3 | TRBV11-3 | ASSLGAGADTQY
TRBJ1-4 | TRBV18 | ASSRTGNEKLF
TRBJ2-7 | TRBV28 | ASSFGDEQY
TRBJ2-7 | TRBV21-1 | ASSKVPTSGRAIGAYEQY
TRBJ1-5 | TRBV7-9 | ASSLGGQGAGHNQPQH
TRBJ2-1 | TRBV7-2 | ASSRLAAYNEQF
TRBJ2-3 | TRBV10-3 | AISESGVPDTQY
TRBJ2-7 | TRBV4-3 | ASSRIEGGTYEQY
TRBJ2-4 | TRBV4-2 | ASSQGGAKNIQY
TRBJ2-6 | TRBV19 | ASSPGSGNSGANVLT
TRBJ1-3 | TRBV9 | ASSVDGSNSGNTIY
TRBJ2-5 | TRBV2 | ASTWSVGGETQY
TRBJ1-2 | TRBV19 | ASRSTGPNYGYT